The text below deals with one T cell receptor (beta chain). Its target is unknown. Per donor, one heparinised blood draw averaged roughly 120 mL. These data belong to a study of beta chain features in type 1 diabetes. As every portion of the isolated RNA was reverse transcribed, the sequencing read expressed TCRB transcripts. Naive, central memory and regulatory T cell samples came to a mean of approximately 4 million reads. Libraries were prepared by immunoSEQ multiplex PCR; TCRdb keeps only in-frame clonotypes and omits some of them. Found here are roughly 400,000 clones, over 8.5% of them singletons; the top ten hold about 0.6%. This CDR3 comprises 13 residues. The V gene's germline CDR1 is KGHSH and CDR2 LQKENI. V lost 3 bases and J 7 bases, leaving 12 bases between the germline ends. Regarding the study as a whole: In all four CD4+ subsets, TCRB CDR3 length was significantly, moderately reduced in type 1 diabetes.

This clonotype originated in a man aged 25 to 40 with type 1 diabetes. This chain links TRBV18 with TRBJ2-5; D ambiguous. The sample taken for sequencing was central memory CD4+ T cells from blood. The chain's CDR3 is CASSPVKMGTQYF. The CDR3 DNA reads as TGTGCCAGCTCACCGGTCAAAATGGGGACCCAGTACTTC. Complete variable domain (other parts from reference TRBV18 and TRBJ2-5): NAGVMQNPRHLVRRRGQEARLRCSPMKGHSHVYWYRQLPEEGLKFMVYLQKENIIDESGMPKERFSAEFPKEGPSILRIQQVVRGDSAAYFCASSPVKMGTQYFGPGTRLLVL.